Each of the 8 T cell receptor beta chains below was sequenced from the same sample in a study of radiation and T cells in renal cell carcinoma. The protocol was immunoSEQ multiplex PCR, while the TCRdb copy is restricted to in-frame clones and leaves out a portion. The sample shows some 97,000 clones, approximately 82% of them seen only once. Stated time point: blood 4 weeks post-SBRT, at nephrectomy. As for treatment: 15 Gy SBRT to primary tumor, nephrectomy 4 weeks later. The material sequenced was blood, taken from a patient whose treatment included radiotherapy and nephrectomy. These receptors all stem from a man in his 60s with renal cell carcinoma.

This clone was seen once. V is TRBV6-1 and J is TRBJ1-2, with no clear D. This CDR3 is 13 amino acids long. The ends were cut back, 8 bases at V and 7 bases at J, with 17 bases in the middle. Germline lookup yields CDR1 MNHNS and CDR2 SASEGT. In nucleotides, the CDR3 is TGTGCCAGCTTGGCACTCCTGACTATTGGCTACACCTTC. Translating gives CASLALLTIGYTF.

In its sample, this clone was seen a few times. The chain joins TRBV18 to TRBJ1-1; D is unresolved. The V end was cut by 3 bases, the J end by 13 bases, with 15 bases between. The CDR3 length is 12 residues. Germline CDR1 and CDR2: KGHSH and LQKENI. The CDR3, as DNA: TGTGCCAGCTCACCCGACGCCCCAAGCGGTTTCTTT. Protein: CASSPDAPSGFF.

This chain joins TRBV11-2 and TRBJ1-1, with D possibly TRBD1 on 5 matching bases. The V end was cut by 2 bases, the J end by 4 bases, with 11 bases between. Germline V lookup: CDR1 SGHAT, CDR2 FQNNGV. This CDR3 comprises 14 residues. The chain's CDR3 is CASSLRPGITEAFF. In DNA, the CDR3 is TGTGCCAGCAGCTTACGGCCAGGGATCACTGAAGCTTTCTTT.

The CDR3 is CASSPSGRINEQYF. The DNA of the CDR3 is TGTGCCAGCAGCCCTAGCGGGAGAATAAACGAGCAGTACTTC. This chain joins TRBV7-6 and TRBJ2-7, with 10 bases fitting TRBD2. The germline V gene has CDR1 SGHVS and CDR2 FNYEAQ. The CDR3 runs 14 residues. Trimming removed 5 bases from V and 5 bases from J; junction bases left unmatched: 6.

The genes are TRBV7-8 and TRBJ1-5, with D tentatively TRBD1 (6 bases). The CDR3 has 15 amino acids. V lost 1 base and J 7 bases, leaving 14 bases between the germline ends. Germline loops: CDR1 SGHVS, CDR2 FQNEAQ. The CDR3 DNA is TGTGCCAGCAGCTTAGGTGGGGGGCGCGGACAGCCCCAGCATTTT. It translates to CASSLGGGRGQPQHF. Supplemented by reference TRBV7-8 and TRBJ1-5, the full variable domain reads GAGVSQSPRYKVAKRGQDVALRCDPISGHVSLFWYQQALGQGPEFLTYFQNEAQLDKSGLPSDRFFAERPEGSVSTLKIQRTQQEDSAVYLCASSLGGGRGQPQHFGDGTRLSIL.

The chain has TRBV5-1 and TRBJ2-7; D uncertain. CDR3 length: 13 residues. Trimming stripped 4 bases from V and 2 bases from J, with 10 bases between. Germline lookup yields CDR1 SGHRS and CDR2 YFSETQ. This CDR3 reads CASSGGTPYEQYF. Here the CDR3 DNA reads TGCGCCAGCAGCGGCGGAACCCCCTACGAGCAGTACTTC.

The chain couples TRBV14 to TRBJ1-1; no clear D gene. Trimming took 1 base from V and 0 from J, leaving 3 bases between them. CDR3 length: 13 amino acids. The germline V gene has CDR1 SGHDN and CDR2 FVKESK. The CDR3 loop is CASSQGVNTEAFF. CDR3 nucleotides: TGTGCCAGCAGCCAAGGGGTGAACACTGAAGCTTTCTTT.

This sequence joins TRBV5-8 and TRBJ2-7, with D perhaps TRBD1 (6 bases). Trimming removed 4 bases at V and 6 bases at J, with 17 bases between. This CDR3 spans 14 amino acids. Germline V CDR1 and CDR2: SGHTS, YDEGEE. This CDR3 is CASSIYRDGVEQYF. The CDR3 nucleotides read TGTGCCAGCAGCATATACAGGGATGGGGTCGAGCAGTACTTC.